Sequencing of this TCR beta chain was carried out in a study of blood T cells in healthy people across ages. Study-wide findings and caveats: Roughly linear declines in TCR beta diversity per million T cells occurred with age. Estimates of total diversity, which came from one million sequenced T cells, were considered to be underestimates.

Regarding this clonotype: Its antigen is still unknown.

Germline lookup yields CDR1 SGHRS and CDR2 YFSETQ. This CDR3 region has 13 residues. V was clipped by 4 bases and J by 9 bases, with 14 bases between them. Next came a second PCR, run for about 6 to 11 cycles, which used a sample-barcoded 5' primer along with a J-beta primer mix. Every cDNA molecule carried a tag from a template-switch adaptor bearing 12 random nucleotides. A single record per CDR3 protein comes from TCRdb applying MiXCR to the 5' RACE reads. The table has roughly 1,300,000 distinct CDR3 sequences, around 59% seen once. The sequence came from a man aged 18 to 35 in good health. Input material: blood. The rearrangement joins TRBV5-1 to TRBJ1-5; unclear D gene. This CDR3 reads CASSPRINGPQHF. For the CDR3, the DNA is TGCGCCAGCAGCCCGAGGATAAACGGGCCCCAGCATTTT.